Below are 8 T cell receptor beta chains sequenced from a single sample in a study of control samples from healthy donors and cancer patients. Sequencing used immunoSEQ multiplex PCR; TCRdb keeps in-frame clones, though not all of them. This table has about 92,000 clones, almost 85% appearing once. Material for sequencing was blood. Every receptor here comes from a woman in her sixties in good health.

The gene calls are TRBV6-2 or TRBV6-3 and TRBJ2-7; D is possibly TRBD1 (5 bases). V gave up 6 bases and J gave up 2 bases, with 17 bases separating them. CDR1 and CDR2 from the germline V gene are MNHEY and SVGEGT. CDR3 length: 15 residues. The CDR3 coding sequence is TGTGCCAGCAGCCCCAGGGCCAGGAGCCCCTACGAGCAGTACTTC. As protein: CASSPRARSPYEQYF.

The J gene is TRBJ2-3, the V gene TRBV4-1; D is ambiguous. This CDR3 region has 13 residues. The ends were cut back, 2 bases at V and 6 bases at J, with 9 bases in the middle. CDR1 and CDR2 from the germline V gene are MGHRA and YSYEKL. The DNA of the CDR3 is TGCGCCAGCAGCCAAATTATACGGGATACGCAGTATTTT. Translated: CASSQIIRDTQYF.

This chain joins TRBV5-1 and TRBJ2-2; D remains unclear. The V end lost 0 bases, the J end lost 6 bases, and 6 bases lay between the germline ends. The length of the CDR3 is 13 residues. In germline, CDR1 is SGHRS, CDR2 YFSETQ. The CDR3 nucleotides read TGCGCCAGCAGCTTGGGGCGGCCCGGGGAGCTGTTTTTT. It translates to CASSLGRPGELFF.

This sequence joins TRBV19 and TRBJ1-1, with a tentative D call TRBD1 (5 bases). The CDR3 runs to 11 residues. V gave up 3 bases and J gave up 8 bases, with 7 bases separating them. Germline values: CDR1 LNHDA, CDR2 SQIVND (reference sequence). CDR3 sequence reads: CASSINREAFF. The DNA for the CDR3 is TGTGCCAGTAGTATTAACAGGGAAGCTTTCTTT.

The chain employs TRBV12-3 or TRBV12-4 and TRBJ1-5; no clear D gene. The CDR3 consists of 12 residues. V lost 3 bases to trimming and J lost 6 bases, with 6 bases between them. The CDR3 reads CASSFWGQPQHF. The CDR3 DNA reads TGTGCCAGCAGTTTTTGGGGTCAGCCCCAGCATTTT.

V usage is TRBV3-1 (or the pseudogene TRBV3-2) and J usage is TRBJ2-7; D possibly corresponds to TRBD2 (5 bases). CDR3 length: 15 amino acids. Looked up from germline, CDR1 is LGHDT and CDR2 is YNNKEL (reference sequence). Trimming removed 0 bases at V and 3 bases at J, with 12 bases between. The CDR3 loop reads CASSQDDFGDYEQYF. The CDR3 nucleotides are TGTGCCAGCAGCCAAGATGACTTCGGGGACTACGAGCAGTACTTC.

The chain has TRBV21-1 and TRBJ1-6; the D segment call TRBD1 is taken from the table without a DNA check. TRBV21-1 is flagged as a pseudogene. This CDR3 has 16 residues. As DNA, the CDR3 is TGTGCCAGCAGCAAAGCCCTTGACAGGGAGTTTTCACCCCTCCACTTT. It is translated as CASSKALDREFSPLHF.

Details on this clone: At one of its ends the junction is not consistent with the germline gene, which may arise from a read error. The rearrangement joins TRBV28 to TRBJ1-2, with D possibly TRBD1 on 6 matching bases. Germline CDR1 is MDHEN and CDR2 is SYDVKM. The CDR3 contains 18 residues. In DNA, the CDR3 is TGTGCCAGCAGTCCCCCCTCGACAGGAGGAAGGGTAAACTATCGCTACACCTTC. It encodes CASSPPSTGGRVNYRYTF.